This TCR beta chain was found in a study of blood T cell repertoires in COVID-19. Looking at the study overall: Sites across the United States, Italy and Spain contributed samples from acute and convalescent COVID-19. Sample material is recorded as cDNA or gDNA derived from T cells, B-cell-depleted T cells, or PBMCs.

Cohorts were determined from participant-reported clinical history. Data came from immunoSEQ multiplex PCR; TCRdb stores just in-frame clones and leaves some out. The sample shows 250,000 or so clones, 75% to 90% of them seen only once. With 8 bases removed from V and 0 bases from J, the gap between germline ends came to 11 bases. Germline V lookup: CDR1 SQVTM, CDR2 ANQGSEA. The CDR3 loop spans 12 amino acids. The rearrangement links TRBV29-1 to TRBJ2-7, with D possibly matching TRBD1 (5 bases). Sequencing was carried out using PBMCs or T cells enriched from blood (not recorded which). The clonotype was recovered from a woman aged 25-40 years with acute COVID-19. The CDR3 sequence: CSFSQGSYEQYF. DNA of the CDR3: TGCAGCTTTAGTCAGGGCTCCTACGAGCAGTACTTC.